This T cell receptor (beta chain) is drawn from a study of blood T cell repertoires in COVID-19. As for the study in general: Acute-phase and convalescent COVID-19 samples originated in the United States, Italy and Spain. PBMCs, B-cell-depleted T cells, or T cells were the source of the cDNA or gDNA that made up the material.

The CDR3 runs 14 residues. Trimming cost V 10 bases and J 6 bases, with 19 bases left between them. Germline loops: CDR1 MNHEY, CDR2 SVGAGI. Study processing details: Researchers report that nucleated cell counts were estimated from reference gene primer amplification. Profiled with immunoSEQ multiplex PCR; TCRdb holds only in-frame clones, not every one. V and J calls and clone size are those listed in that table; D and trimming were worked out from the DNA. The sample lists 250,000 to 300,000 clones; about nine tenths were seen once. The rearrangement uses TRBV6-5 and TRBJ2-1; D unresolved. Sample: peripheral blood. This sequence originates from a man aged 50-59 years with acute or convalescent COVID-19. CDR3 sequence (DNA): TGTGCCACCTTCCCCAGCGCGCCACCCAATGAGCAGTTCTTC. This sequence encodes CATFPSAPPNEQFF.